This T cell receptor (beta chain) emerged from a study of blood T cells in healthy people across ages. Study-level results: In long-lived donors, naive CD4+ cell counts and diversity exceeded those of aged donors.

Total RNA, at least 5.5 micrograms per sample, came from PBMCs. Germline lookup yields CDR1 DFQATT and CDR2 SNEGSKA (reference sequence). Trimming removed 1 base at V and 9 bases at J, with 13 bases between. The CDR3 totals 13 residues. There are a few counts of this clonotype. Its antigen remains unidentified. A J-beta primer mix and a sample-barcoded 5' primer were used in a second PCR of about 7 to 12 cycles. Every cDNA was tagged by a template-switch adaptor with 12 random nucleotides. A single record per CDR3 protein comes from TCRdb applying MiXCR to the 5' RACE reads. The sample has about 1.6 million distinct CDR3 sequences; 30% to 40% are singletons.

The sequence derives from a woman in her 30s in good health. The chain uses TRBV20-1 and TRBJ2-1; the D gene is possibly TRBD2 (5 bases). The sequenced sample was blood. CDR3 DNA: TGCAGTGCTAGAGCAGGACTGCTCACTGAGCAGTTCTTC. Translation gives CSARAGLLTEQFF.